This passage covers 22 T cell receptor beta chains from one sample sequenced in a study of blood T cell repertoires in COVID-19. This table comes from immunoSEQ multiplex PCR, and its TCRdb copy is limited to in-frame clones, with some not included. Of around 180,000 clones in the sample, roughly 81% were seen once. Sequenced sample: peripheral blood. These receptors came from an elderly woman with COVID-19, enrolled during active disease.

This sequence joins TRBV25-1 and TRBJ1-2, with D possibly matching TRBD1 (6 bases). The V gene's germline CDR1 is MGHDK and CDR2 SYGVNS. This CDR3 region has 13 residues. Trimming stripped 5 bases from V and 8 bases from J, with 15 bases between. The CDR3 reads CASSIQQGTGYTF. The DNA of the CDR3 is TGTGCCAGCAGTATCCAACAGGGAACCGGCTACACCTTC.

The V call is TRBV5-8, the J call TRBJ1-6; tentative D call: TRBD1 (6 bases). Per germline, CDR1 SGHTS and CDR2 YDEGEE. Deletions cut 10 bases from V and 9 bases from J, with 17 bases between. This CDR3 is built from 13 residues. Here the CDR3 reads CADPRGVGSPLHF. The CDR3 nucleotides are TGTGCCGATCCCAGGGGAGTTGGTTCACCCCTCCACTTT.

This clone has ten or more counts. The CDR3 here is CASSPPGYVGANEQFF. CDR3 coding DNA: TGTGCCAGCTCACCCCCGGGGTACGTGGGCGCCAATGAGCAGTTCTTC. V gene TRBV18 combines with J gene TRBJ2-1; TRBD2 is a possible D gene (5 bases). CDR1 and CDR2 (germline): KGHSH, LQKENI. V was shortened by 3 bases and J by 6 bases, with 18 bases between the two germline ends. CDR3 size: 16 residues.

This chain connects TRBV2 to TRBJ1-1, with D tentatively TRBD1 (5 bases). The germline V and J ends were trimmed by 3 bases and 1 base, with 6 bases remaining between them. This CDR3 region has 13 residues. Per germline, CDR1 SNHLY and CDR2 FYNNEI. The CDR3 region has the DNA TGTGCCAGCAGTGATCAGGGGAACACTGAAGCTTTCTTT. Translated, it gives CASSDQGNTEAFF.

This chain links TRBV13 with TRBJ2-7; D is unclear. CDR3 size: 13 residues. Trimming removed 3 bases at V and 2 bases at J, with 8 bases between. Germline V lookup: CDR1 PRHDT, CDR2 FYEKMQ (reference sequence). The CDR3 DNA reads TGTGCCAGCAGCTTGGGCAGAACCTACGAGCAGTACTTC. As protein: CASSLGRTYEQYF.

V is TRBV7-8 and J is TRBJ2-1; D is possibly TRBD1 (5 bases). Germline V gene lookup returns CDR1 SGHVS and CDR2 FQNEAQ. Trimming pared 5 bases from V and 9 bases from J, leaving 11 bases between. The length of the CDR3 is 12 residues. This CDR3 reads CASSQGVLEQFF. The DNA for the CDR3 is TGTGCCAGCAGCCAAGGGGTGCTTGAGCAGTTCTTC.

The chain is built from TRBV3-1 (or the pseudogene TRBV3-2) and TRBJ1-5, with D tentatively TRBD1 (6 bases). This CDR3 spans 14 amino acids. CDR1 and CDR2 (germline): LGHDT, YNNKEL (reference sequence). The V gene lost 5 bases and the J gene lost 1 base, with 9 bases spanning the gap. The CDR3 DNA reads as TGTGCCAGCAGCTTCGGACAGAGCAATCAGCCCCAGCATTTT. It yields the protein CASSFGQSNQPQHF.

The chain uses TRBV4-1 and TRBJ2-1, with TRBD1 matching over 8 bases. V shed 3 bases and J 2 bases; nucleotides not matched to a gene: 3. The CDR3 has 15 amino acids. Germline assignment: CDR1 MGHRA and CDR2 YSYEKL. Here the CDR3 reads CASSQGTGTYNEQFF. The CDR3, as DNA: TGCGCCAGCAGCCAGGGGACAGGCACCTACAATGAGCAGTTCTTC.

This clone was observed a single time. The chain employs TRBV3-1 (or the pseudogene TRBV3-2) and TRBJ1-1; possibly TRBD1 for D (5 bases). Germline CDR1 LGHDT, CDR2 YNNKEL (reference sequence). With 1 base removed from V and 3 bases from J, the gap between germline ends came to 21 bases. The CDR3 has 18 amino acids. Here the CDR3 reads CASSQALIGGDKDTEAFF. The DNA of the CDR3 is TGTGCCAGCAGCCAAGCTTTAATAGGAGGGGATAAGGACACTGAAGCTTTCTTT.

The chain is built from TRBV27 and TRBJ1-3; D gene unclear. Trimming shortened V by 5 bases and J by 3 bases, and 14 bases separated the two germline ends. The CDR3 spans 15 residues. The V gene's germline CDR1 is MNHEY and CDR2 SMNVEV (reference sequence). In nucleotides, the CDR3 is TGTGCCAGCAGTCCCGTAGAACCCGGTGGAAACACCATATATTTT. It is translated as CASSPVEPGGNTIYF.

J is TRBJ2-5 and V is TRBV11-3; 11 bases are shared with TRBD2. V was clipped by 1 base and J by 2 bases; unmatched bases: 3. Germline CDR1 SGHNT, CDR2 YENEEA. This CDR3 region has 16 residues. CDR3 amino acids: CASSLGLAGRQETQYF. CDR3 nucleotides: TGTGCCAGCAGCTTAGGACTAGCGGGGCGGCAAGAGACCCAGTACTTC.

The chain recombines TRBV19 with TRBJ2-6; 8 nucleotides match TRBD1. Germline lookup yields CDR1 LNHDA and CDR2 SQIVND (reference sequence). The CDR3 runs to 16 residues. The trim removed 2 bases at V and 2 bases at J, leaving 2 bases unmatched. As DNA, the CDR3 is TGTGCCAGTAGTATACAACAGGGGGCTGGGGCCAACGTCCTGACTTTC. It codes for CASSIQQGAGANVLTF. Full variable domain (outside the CDR3, taken from reference TRBV19 and TRBJ2-6): DGGITQSPKYLFRKEGQNVTLSCEQNLNHDAMYWYRQDPGQGLRLIYYSQIVNDFQKGDIAEGYSVSREKKESFPLTVTSAQKNPTAFYLCASSIQQGAGANVLTFGAGSRLTVL.

This chain uses TRBV7-8 with TRBJ2-7, with TRBD1 as a possible D gene (6 bases). The V gene's germline CDR1 is SGHVS and CDR2 FQNEAQ. Trimming shortened V by 3 bases and J by 3 bases, and 9 bases separated the two germline ends. This CDR3 has 13 amino acids. CDR3 in amino acids: CASSFDRFYEQYF. DNA of the CDR3: TGTGCCAGCAGCTTTGACAGGTTCTACGAGCAGTACTTC.

The chain uses TRBV6-1 and TRBJ2-7, with 10 bases fitting TRBD1. The CDR3 sequence is 17 residues long. V was clipped by 1 base and J by 4 bases; unmatched bases: 10. CDR1 MNHNS and CDR2 SASEGT come from the germline V gene. CDR3 region: CASSEEWGQGSGYEQYF. The CDR3 coding sequence is TGTGCCAGCAGTGAAGAATGGGGACAGGGGTCGGGGTACGAGCAGTACTTC.

The chain combines TRBV6-5 with TRBJ2-1; D is perhaps TRBD1 (5 bases). The germline V gene encodes CDR1 MNHEY and CDR2 SVGAGI. This CDR3 region has 15 residues. Between the trimmed V and J ends, which lost 5 bases and 5 bases, there was a span of 16 bases. The chain's CDR3 is CASSKSRQGNNEQFF. The CDR3 DNA reads TGTGCCAGCAGTAAATCGAGGCAGGGTAACAATGAGCAGTTCTTC.

The chain couples TRBV7-9 to TRBJ1-3, with a tentative D call TRBD1 (5 bases). From germline, CDR1 is SEHNR and CDR2 FQNEAQ (reference sequence). V dropped 5 bases and J dropped 0 bases, with 17 bases sitting between them. The CDR3 extends over 17 amino acids. CDR3 DNA sequence: TGTGCCAGCAGCGGCCAGCGGGGACCGATCTCTGGAAACACCATATATTTT. Translated, it gives CASSGQRGPISGNTIYF.

This clone was observed a handful of times. The chain uses TRBV11-1 and TRBJ2-2; 7 bases fit TRBD2. The CDR3 totals 15 residues. Germline lookup yields CDR1 SGHAT and CDR2 FQDESV (reference sequence). V gave up 1 base and J gave up 4 bases; unmatched junction bases: 3. The CDR3: CASSLGTRITGELFF. CDR3 in DNA: TGTGCCAGCAGCTTAGGGACTAGAATCACCGGGGAGCTGTTTTTT. Variable domain in full (rest from reference TRBV11-1 and TRBJ2-2): EAEVAQSPRYKITEKSQAVAFWCDPISGHATLYWYRQILGQGPELLVQFQDESVVDDSQLPKDRFSAERLKGVDSTLKIQPAELGDSAMYLCASSLGTRITGELFFGEGSRLTVL.

This chain joins TRBV10-3 and TRBJ2-1, with 10 bases lining up with TRBD2. The CDR3 spans 16 residues. The V and J ends lost 0 bases and 6 bases, in that order; junction bases with no gene match: 5. Per germline, CDR1 ENHRY and CDR2 SYGVKD. In DNA, the CDR3 is TGTGCCATCAGTGAGTCAGCTAGCGGGAGATCCAATGAGCAGTTCTTC. Protein: CAISESASGRSNEQFF.

This sequence joins TRBV11-3 and TRBJ1-3, with TRBD1 matching 7 bases. This CDR3 comprises 13 residues. Germline trimming cut 4 bases from V and 7 bases from J; bases unmatched to any gene: 4. Germline CDR1 SGHNT, CDR2 YENEEA. CDR3 region: CASSWDRFNTIYF. CDR3 DNA sequence: TGTGCCAGCAGCTGGGACAGATTTAACACCATATATTTT.

V usage is TRBV5-5 and J usage is TRBJ2-1, with TRBD1 matching over 8 bases. V lost 3 bases, J lost 8 bases, and 13 bases stayed unmatched. This CDR3 region has 16 residues. Germline V lookup: CDR1 SGHKS, CDR2 YYEKEE (reference sequence). In nucleotides, the CDR3 is TGTGCCAGCAGCTCACATCCAGGGGGCCGTGGATATGAGCAGTTCTTC. As protein: CASSSHPGGRGYEQFF.

The rearrangement uses TRBV7-8 and TRBJ1-2; D is unclear. The CDR3 contains 12 residues. V dropped 0 bases and J dropped 12 bases, with 11 bases sitting between them. Germline V gene lookup returns CDR1 SGHVS and CDR2 FQNEAQ. The chain's CDR3 is CASSLAGEGHTF. As DNA, the CDR3 is TGTGCCAGCAGCTTAGCGGGTGAGGGTCACACCTTC.

The chain employs TRBV5-4 and TRBJ2-3; 14 bases map to TRBD2. The V gene's germline CDR1 is SGHNT and CDR2 YYREEE (reference sequence). The J segment lost 4 bases and the V segment lost 4 bases, leaving 5 bases of the junction unmatched. CDR3 length: 16 amino acids. CDR3 sequence (DNA): TGTGCCAGCAGCCCCGGGACTAGCGGGAGCGCAGATACGCAGTATTTT. Translated: CASSPGTSGSADTQYF.